The 27 T cell receptor beta chains given below trace back to one sample, sequenced in a study of blood T cells in healthy people across ages (dated by TCRdb to about 2015). Library preparation used 5' RACE. TCRdb shows the sequencer as Illumina HiSeq 2500. The second PCR ran for roughly 7 to 11 cycles and used a J-beta primer mix along with a sample-barcoded 5' primer. TCRdb reran the public reads through fastp at Q25 and MiXCR, keeping productive beta chains. Every entry covers one CDR3 protein and lists the most common genes and DNA from its rows. The sample table shows 540,000 or so distinct CDR3 sequences, and 24% are seen once. The ten largest clones add up to less than 9% of the sample. Separately, the same data were catalogued under a study of T cells of mothers and their children.

Sequenced input: blood. Receptors were obtained from a boy younger than 18 in good health.

This clonotype was observed a few times. V usage is TRBV7-9 and J usage is TRBJ2-1, with unresolved D. V was shortened by 2 bases and J by 4 bases, with 12 bases between the two germline ends. The germline V gene has CDR1 SEHNR and CDR2 FQNEAQ (reference sequence). This CDR3 has 15 amino acids. The CDR3 DNA is TGTGCCAGCAGCTTACAAGGGAAACTTTACAATGAGCAGTTCTTC. Translated, it gives CASSLQGKLYNEQFF.

This rearrangement joins TRBV7-2 to TRBJ2-5; the D is unclear. The CDR3 spans 15 residues. Trimming left V 1 base short and J 4 bases short, with 13 bases between. The germline V gene has CDR1 SGHTA and CDR2 FQGNSA. CDR3 sequence: CASSLELTFAETQYF. In DNA, the CDR3 is TGTGCCAGCAGCTTAGAGTTAACGTTTGCAGAGACCCAGTACTTC. The entire variable domain, with the rest obtained from reference TRBV7-2 and TRBJ2-5, is as follows: GAGVSQSPSNKVTEKGKDVELRCDPISGHTALYWYRQSLGQGLEFLIYFQGNSAPDKSGLPSDRFSAERTGGSVSTLTIQRTQQEDSAVYLCASSLELTFAETQYFGPGTRLLVL.

The genes are TRBV4-1 and TRBJ2-1; D is uncertain. The DNA end lines up better with TRBJ2-5; the J call may be wrong. The CDR3 is made up of 14 amino acids. The V gene's germline CDR1 is MGHRA and CDR2 YSYEKL. The CDR3 DNA follows: TGCGCCAGCAGCCAAGTTGCGTTTTTGGGATCCCAGTACTTC. Encoded protein: CASSQVAFLGSQYF.

This clonotype was seen a few times. V is TRBV7-3 and J is TRBJ2-3; either TRBD1 or TRBD2 may supply D (7 bases each). Trimming removed 6 bases at V and 4 bases at J, with 20 bases between. The CDR3 runs 16 residues. In germline, CDR1 is SGHTA, CDR2 FQGTGA. The CDR3 region is CASSLLAGGGPDTQYF. The CDR3 bases are TGTGCCAGCAGTCTACTAGCAGGGGGAGGGCCAGATACGCAGTATTTT.

This clonotype was counted between two and nine times. The chain is built from TRBV5-1 and TRBJ2-2, with 7 bases lining up with TRBD1. The CDR3 is 15 amino acids. Trimming cost V 2 bases and J 3 bases; bases outside gene matches: 4. Germline CDR1 is SGHRS and CDR2 is YFSETQ. CDR3 region: CASSLGGWDTGELFF. The CDR3 DNA follows: TGCGCCAGCAGCTTAGGGGGCTGGGACACCGGGGAGCTGTTTTTT.

As DNA, the CDR3 is TGTGCCAGCAGTTCAGGGACAGTCAATCAGCCCCAGCATTTT. Amino acids: CASSSGTVNQPQHF. The rearrangement uses TRBV6-6 and TRBJ1-5, with TRBD1 matching 7 bases. The length of the CDR3 is 14 residues. V was pared by 4 bases and J by 3 bases, with 3 bases of the junction left unmatched. Germline values: CDR1 MNHNY, CDR2 SVGAGI (reference sequence).

This clonotype was seen a few times. The chain recombines TRBV29-1 with TRBJ1-2; possible D gene TRBD1, 6 bases. The germline gives CDR1 SQVTM, CDR2 ANQGSEA. Trimming took 0 bases from V and 5 from J, leaving 19 bases between them. The CDR3 has 16 residues. Here the CDR3 DNA reads TGCAGCGTTGAAGATCTAGTGGGAGCAGGGGCTTATGGCTACACCTTC. It codes for CSVEDLVGAGAYGYTF.

This clonotype was counted ten times or more. The chain joins TRBV4-3 to TRBJ2-5; D may be TRBD2 (6 bases). The CDR3 sequence is 16 residues long. Trimming took off 1 base at V and 4 bases at J, with 16 bases between the two ends. Germline V gene data show CDR1 as LGHNA and CDR2 as YSLEER. CDR3: CASSQGPGLLIETQYF. In DNA, the CDR3 is TGCGCCAGCAGCCAAGGGCCCGGACTACTTATAGAGACCCAGTACTTC.

DNA for the CDR3: TGTGCCAGCAGCCAAGACAGGACAGGGGGTACAGATACGCAGTATTTT. It encodes CASSQDRTGGTDTQYF. V and J are TRBV4-2 and TRBJ2-3; TRBD1 aligns across 10 bases. The V gene end was trimmed by 0 bases and the J gene end by 3 bases; junction bases not matched to a gene: 3. Germline V CDR1 and CDR2: LGHNA, YNFKEQ. The CDR3 has 16 residues.

A few counts support this clonotype. The rearrangement uses TRBV5-1 and TRBJ2-3, with D unclear. The germline V and J ends were trimmed by 1 base and 2 bases, with 11 bases remaining between them. The CDR3 consists of 15 residues. Germline CDR1 SGHRS, CDR2 YFSETQ. CDR3 loop: CASSLSGVDTDTQYF. CDR3 DNA: TGCGCCAGCAGCTTGTCTGGGGTCGACACAGATACGCAGTATTTT.

V gene TRBV7-9 combines with J gene TRBJ2-7; no reliable D call. V was clipped by 4 bases and J by 3 bases, with 7 bases between them. The CDR3 is 12 amino acids. Looked up from germline, CDR1 is SEHNR and CDR2 is FQNEAQ (reference sequence). CDR3 in amino acids: CASSSQRYEQYF. CDR3 DNA sequence: TGTGCCAGCAGCTCCCAACGCTACGAGCAGTACTTC.

This rearrangement joins TRBV4-1 to TRBJ2-1; perhaps D is TRBD1 or TRBD2 (5 bases each). The CDR3 runs 19 residues. Germline V lookup: CDR1 MGHRA, CDR2 YSYEKL. The V and J ends lost 1 base and 0 bases respectively, with 19 bases between them. CDR3 coding DNA: TGCGCCAGCAGCCAAGCTTGGGGGAAGACGGGCAGCTCCTACAATGAGCAGTTCTTC. Its translation: CASSQAWGKTGSSYNEQFF.

This sequence joins TRBV7-3 and TRBJ1-5; D is unresolved. The ends were cut back, 3 bases at V and 5 bases at J, with 14 bases in the middle. The CDR3 spans 15 residues. Germline loops: CDR1 SGHTA, CDR2 FQGTGA. In DNA form, the CDR3 reads TGTGCCAGCAGCTTGATGCAGCAACCTTATCAGCCCCAGCATTTT. This encodes CASSLMQQPYQPQHF.

Concerning this clonotype itself: Germline is not matched at one junction end, which may reflect a read error. The chain uses TRBV14 and TRBJ1-2, with unresolved D. The CDR3 has 13 amino acids. Looked up from germline, CDR1 is SGHDN and CDR2 is FVKESK. Here the CDR3 DNA reads TGTGCCAGCAGCCAAGATCTCGATATTGGGTACGCCTTC. Protein: CASSQDLDIGYAF.

The chain couples TRBV20-1 to TRBJ2-5, with D uncertain. Germline V gene data show CDR1 as DFQATT and CDR2 as SNEGSKA (reference sequence). V was clipped by 1 base and J by 9 bases, with 12 bases between them. CDR3 length equals 12 residues. The CDR3 sequence is CSARGLFGAQYF. The CDR3 DNA reads as TGCAGTGCTAGAGGCCTTTTTGGCGCCCAGTACTTC.

There are a few counts of this clonotype. The V gene is TRBV29-1, the J gene TRBJ2-1; 8 positions match TRBD2. The CDR3 has 18 residues. The germline V gene encodes CDR1 SQVTM and CDR2 ANQGSEA. Trimming at V came to 1 base and at J to 7 bases, leaving 18 bases not matched to a gene. The DNA of the CDR3 is TGCAGCGTTGAAGGAGCGCGGACTAGCCAGGGTCGTTTTAATGAGCAGTTCTTC. Its translation: CSVEGARTSQGRFNEQFF.

This clonotype was seen only a few times. The rearrangement links TRBV4-1 to TRBJ2-5, with D maybe TRBD2 (6 bases). The CDR3 is made up of 15 amino acids. Looked up from germline, CDR1 is MGHRA and CDR2 is YSYEKL. The V and J ends lost 0 bases and 4 bases respectively, with 12 bases between them. The CDR3 region has the DNA TGCGCCAGCAGCCAAGAGGCCCGGGAGAGAGAGACCCAGTACTTC. It encodes CASSQEARERETQYF.

This sequence joins TRBV2 and TRBJ2-7; D not resolved. The CDR3 length is 12 residues. V was pared by 6 bases and J by 5 bases, with 11 bases between. CDR1 and CDR2 from the germline V gene are SNHLY and FYNNEI. CDR3 loop: CASSAISNEQYF. CDR3 coding DNA: TGTGCCAGCAGCGCGATCTCGAACGAGCAGTACTTC.

The chain uses TRBV6-2 or TRBV6-3 and TRBJ2-7; 7 bases fit TRBD1. The CDR3 has 15 residues. Germline values: CDR1 MNHEY, CDR2 SVGEGT. V trimming: 8 bases; J trimming: 2 bases; junction bases outside the gene matches: 12. The CDR3 region has the DNA TGTGCCAGCGGCTACCCGACAGGGCCCACCTACGAGCAGTACTTC. Its translation is CASGYPTGPTYEQYF.

The rearrangement uses TRBV4-3 and TRBJ1-4; D is unresolved. Germline lookup yields CDR1 LGHNA and CDR2 YSLEER. V shed 4 bases and J shed 2 bases, with 20 bases lying between them. This CDR3 is built from 18 residues. The CDR3 region is CASSLYHSGGRTNEKLFF. The CDR3 DNA is TGCGCCAGCAGCCTATATCATTCGGGCGGCCGGACTAATGAAAAACTGTTTTTT.

This clonotype was detected only a few times. The chain is built from TRBV28 and TRBJ1-1; a weak D match, TRBD1 (5 bases). Germline lookup yields CDR1 MDHEN and CDR2 SYDVKM. The CDR3 has 13 residues. V was clipped by 5 bases and J by 8 bases, with 15 bases between them. The CDR3 here is CASSDSTVSEAFF. The CDR3 nucleotides are TGTGCCAGCAGTGACTCGACAGTTTCCGAAGCTTTCTTT.

The chain recombines TRBV25-1 with TRBJ2-4; D gene uncertain. The CDR3 sequence is 11 residues long. In germline, CDR1 is MGHDK, CDR2 SYGVNS. V lost 4 bases to trimming and J lost 4 bases, with 2 bases between them. CDR3 sequence reads: CASSAKNIQYF. The CDR3, as DNA: TGTGCCAGCAGTGCAAAAAACATTCAGTACTTC.

The V and J genes are TRBV2 and TRBJ1-2; D is unresolved. Germline V gene data show CDR1 as SNHLY and CDR2 as FYNNEI. The CDR3 is 10 residues long. The V gene lost 6 bases and the J gene lost 13 bases, with 12 bases spanning the gap. CDR3 coding DNA: TGTGCCAGCAGGGGGAGCGGCGGCACCTTC. Amino acid sequence: CASRGSGGTF.

The chain has TRBV7-2 and TRBJ1-1; perhaps TRBD1 as D (6 bases). Trimming pared 5 bases from V and 5 bases from J, leaving 15 bases between. This CDR3 is built from 14 residues. From germline, CDR1 is SGHTA and CDR2 FQGNSA. The DNA of the CDR3 is TGTGCCAGCAGCCGAGACAGGTGGGAAACTGAAGCTTTCTTT. Its protein is CASSRDRWETEAFF.

This clonotype was observed a handful of times. The junction differs from germline at one of its ends, possibly a read error. The V gene is TRBV6-6, the J gene TRBJ2-1; D call uncertain. Germline CDR1 is MNHNY and CDR2 is SVGAGI (reference sequence). The CDR3 spans 14 residues. The CDR3 nucleotides are TGTGCCTGCAGTTACCCCAGGCCCTACAATGAGCAGTTCTTC. Translating gives CACSYPRPYNEQFF.

V is TRBV20-1 and J is TRBJ2-5; D assignment may be TRBD1 or TRBD2 (5 bases each). TRBJ2-7 explains the end of the DNA better; the J call may be wrong. The V gene's germline CDR1 is DFQATT and CDR2 SNEGSKA (reference sequence). This CDR3 spans 14 amino acids. This CDR3 is CSASDGTPSYEQYF. The CDR3 bases are TGCAGTGCTAGCGATGGGACGCCCTCCTACGAGCAGTACTTC.

The J gene is TRBJ2-4, the V gene TRBV3-1, with TRBD1 identical over 9 bases. Germline-derived CDR1 and CDR2 are LGHDT and YNNKEL (reference sequence). J lost 1 base, V lost 4 bases, and 8 bases had no gene match. This CDR3 has 17 residues. Here the CDR3 reads CASSPGTGLEAKNIQYF. CDR3 bases: TGTGCCAGCAGCCCCGGGACAGGGTTGGAGGCCAAAAACATTCAGTACTTC. Variable domain in full (rest from reference TRBV3-1 and TRBJ2-4): DTAVSQTPKYLVTQMGNDKSIKCEQNLGHDTMYWYKQDSKKFLKIMFSYNNKELIINETVPNRFSPKSPDKAHLNLHINSLELGDSAVYFCASSPGTGLEAKNIQYFGAGTRLSVL.